A selection of T cell receptor beta chains follows, all from one sample in a study of blood T cells in healthy people across ages. In TCRdb, the 5' RACE reads were re-called with MiXCR into one record per CDR3 protein. The sample holds around 1.5 million distinct CDR3 sequences, around 59% seen once. The sequenced sample was blood. The source of these receptors is a man aged 18 to 30 in good health. Both conserved end residues are part of each CDR3. Each record gives: J gene, V gene, D gene, clone size, CDR3 length, CDR3 DNA, CDR3 protein. The D gene is left open where the match is weak. Clone size is stated in some rows and not others, as once, few, many or a class when expanded.

TRBJ1-2	TRBV29-1	TRBD1	few	13	TGCAGCGTTGTAAGGGGGCAACACTATGGCTACACCTTC	CSVVRGQHYGYTF
TRBJ2-7	TRBV4-1	TRBD1	NA	16	TGCGCCAGCAGCCAAGGATGGGCAGGGGGCAACTACGAGCAGTACTTC	CASSQGWAGGNYEQYF
TRBJ1-5	TRBV6-6	NA	few	14	TGTGCCACCAGTGTCGGGAATCGCAATCAGCCCCAGCATTTT	CATSVGNRNQPQHF
TRBJ2-7	TRBV4-1	TRBD1	NA	15	TGCGCCAGCAGCTTGGCTTTAGGACAGGGTTACGAGCAGTACTTC	CASSLALGQGYEQYF
TRBJ2-1	TRBV14	NA	few	19	TGTGCCAGCAGCCGAGTCGACATCCTCCTGGGGGGAGTATACAATGAGCAGTTCTTC	CASSRVDILLGGVYNEQFF
TRBJ1-2	TRBV7-9	NA	few	15	TGTGCCAGCAGCTTAGAGAACTACAGGGTCTATGGCTACACCTTC	CASSLENYRVYGYTF
TRBJ1-1	TRBV10-3	NA	NA	12	TGTGCCATCAGCACCGGGACAACTGAAGCTTTCTTT	CAISTGTTEAFF
TRBJ2-1	TRBV29-1	TRBD2	NA	14	TGCAGCGTTGTTTCTAGCGGGGGGTTTGATGAGCAGTTCTTC	CSVVSSGGFDEQFF
TRBJ2-7	TRBV4-1	NA	NA	14	TGCGCCAGCAGCACCGGCCCCGGCCCCTACGAGCAGTACTTC	CASSTGPGPYEQYF
TRBJ1-6	TRBV11-2	NA	once	15	TGTGCCAGCAGCCCGAGGACAGCGAGTTATTCACCCCTCCACTTT	CASSPRTASYSPLHF
TRBJ2-1	TRBV5-1	NA	few	15	TGCGCCAGCAGCTTTACAGGGGGGGCCTACAATGAGCAGTTCTTC	CASSFTGGAYNEQFF
TRBJ1-2	TRBV20-1	NA	NA	13	TGCAGTGCTAGATTGGACGGATACTATGGCTACACCTTC	CSARLDGYYGYTF
TRBJ1-1	TRBV20-1	TRBD1	NA	13	TGCAGTGCTCCAGGGGGCAGGTTGACTGAAGCTTTCTTT	CSAPGGRLTEAFF
TRBJ2-7	TRBV20-1	TRBD2	few	14	TGCAGTGCCTCAGCTAGCGGAAGCCCCTACGAGCAGTACTTC	CSASASGSPYEQYF
TRBJ2-5	TRBV6-2/TRBV6-3	NA	NA	14	TGTGCCAGCAGTTATCTGGGATTTCAAGAGACCCAGTACTTC	CASSYLGFQETQYF